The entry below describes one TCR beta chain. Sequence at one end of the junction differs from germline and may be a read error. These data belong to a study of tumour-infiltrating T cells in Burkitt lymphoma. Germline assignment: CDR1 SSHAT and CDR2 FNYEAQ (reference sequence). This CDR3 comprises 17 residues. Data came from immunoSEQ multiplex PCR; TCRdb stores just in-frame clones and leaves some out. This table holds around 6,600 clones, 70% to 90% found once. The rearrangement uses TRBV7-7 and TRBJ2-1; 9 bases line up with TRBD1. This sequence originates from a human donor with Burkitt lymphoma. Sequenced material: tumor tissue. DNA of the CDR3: TGTGCTAGCAACTTAGGCCGGGCCGGGACAGGGAGGTATGAGCAGTTCTTC. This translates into CASNLGRAGTGRYEQFF.